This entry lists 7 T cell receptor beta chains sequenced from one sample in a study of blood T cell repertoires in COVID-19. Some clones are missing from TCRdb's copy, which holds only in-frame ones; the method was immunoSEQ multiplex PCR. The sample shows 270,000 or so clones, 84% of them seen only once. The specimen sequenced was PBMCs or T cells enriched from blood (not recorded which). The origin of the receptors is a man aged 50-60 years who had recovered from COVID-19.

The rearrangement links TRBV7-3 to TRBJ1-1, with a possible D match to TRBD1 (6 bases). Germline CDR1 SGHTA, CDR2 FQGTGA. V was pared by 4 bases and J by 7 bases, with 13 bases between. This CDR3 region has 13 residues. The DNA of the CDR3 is TGTGCCAGCAGCTCGGGCCCGACAGGTGAAGCTTTCTTT. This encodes CASSSGPTGEAFF.

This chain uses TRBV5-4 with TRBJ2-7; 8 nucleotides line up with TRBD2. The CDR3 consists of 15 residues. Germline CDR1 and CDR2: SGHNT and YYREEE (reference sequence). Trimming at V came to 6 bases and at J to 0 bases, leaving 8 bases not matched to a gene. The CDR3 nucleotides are TGTGCCAGCACTACGGGGGGGGGCGCCTCCTACGAGCAGTACTTC. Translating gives CASTTGGGASYEQYF.

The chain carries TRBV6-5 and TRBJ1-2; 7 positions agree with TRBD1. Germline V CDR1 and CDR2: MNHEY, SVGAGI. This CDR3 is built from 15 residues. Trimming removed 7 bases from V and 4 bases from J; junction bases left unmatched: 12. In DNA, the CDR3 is TGTGCCAGCACTCCAACAACAGGGGTGTTCTATGGCTACACCTTC. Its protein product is CASTPTTGVFYGYTF.

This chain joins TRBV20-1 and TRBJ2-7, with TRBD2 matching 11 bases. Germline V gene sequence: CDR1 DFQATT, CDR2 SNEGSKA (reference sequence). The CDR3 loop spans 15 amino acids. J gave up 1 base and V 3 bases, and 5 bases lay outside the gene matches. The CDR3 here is CSASRGTSGSYEQYF. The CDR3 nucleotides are TGCAGTGCTAGTCGGGGGACTAGCGGTTCCTACGAGCAGTACTTC.

The CDR3 protein is CASSILTGASTDTQYF. The CDR3 DNA reads TGTGCCAGTAGTATTTTGACAGGAGCTAGCACAGATACGCAGTATTTT. The chain combines TRBV19 with TRBJ2-3, with D perhaps matching TRBD1 (6 bases). Trimming removed 3 bases from V and 0 bases from J, with 13 bases in between. This CDR3 has 16 residues. Germline values: CDR1 LNHDA, CDR2 SQIVND (reference sequence).

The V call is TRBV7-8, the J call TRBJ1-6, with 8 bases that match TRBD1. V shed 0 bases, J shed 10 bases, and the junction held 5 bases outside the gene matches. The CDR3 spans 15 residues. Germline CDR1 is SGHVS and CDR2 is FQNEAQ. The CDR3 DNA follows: TGTGCCAGCAGCTTAGCGGGTGACAGGGGCTCACCCCTCCACTTT. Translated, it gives CASSLAGDRGSPLHF.

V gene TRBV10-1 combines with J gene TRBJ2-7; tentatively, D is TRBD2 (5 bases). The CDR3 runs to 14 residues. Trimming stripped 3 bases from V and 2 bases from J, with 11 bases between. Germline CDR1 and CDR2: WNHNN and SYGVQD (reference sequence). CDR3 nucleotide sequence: TGCGCCAGCAGTGAAGGGAGAACCCCCTACGAGCAGTACTTC. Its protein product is CASSEGRTPYEQYF.